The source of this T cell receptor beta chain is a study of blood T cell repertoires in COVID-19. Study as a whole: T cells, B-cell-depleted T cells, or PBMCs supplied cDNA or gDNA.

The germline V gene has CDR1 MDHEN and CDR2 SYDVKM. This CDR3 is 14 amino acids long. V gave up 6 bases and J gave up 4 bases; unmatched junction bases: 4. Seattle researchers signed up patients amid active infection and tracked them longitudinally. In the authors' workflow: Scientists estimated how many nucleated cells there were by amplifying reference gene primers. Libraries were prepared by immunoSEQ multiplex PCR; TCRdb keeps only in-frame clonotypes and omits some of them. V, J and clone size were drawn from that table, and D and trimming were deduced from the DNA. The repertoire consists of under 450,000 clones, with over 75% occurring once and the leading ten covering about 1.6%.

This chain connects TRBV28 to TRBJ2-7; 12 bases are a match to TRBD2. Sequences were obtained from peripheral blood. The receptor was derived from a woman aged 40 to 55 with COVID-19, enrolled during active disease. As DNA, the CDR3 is TGTGCCAGCAGGACTAGCGGGAGTCAGTACGAGCAGTACTTC. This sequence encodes CASRTSGSQYEQYF. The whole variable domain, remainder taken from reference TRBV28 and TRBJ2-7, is DVKVTQSSRYLVKRTGEKVFLECVQDMDHENMFWYRQDPGLGLRLIYFSYDVKMKEKGDIPEGYSVSREKKERFSLILESASTNQTSMYLCASRTSGSQYEQYFGPGTRLTVT.